The clone carrying this T cell receptor beta chain was counted only a few times. The CDR3 runs 17 residues. V shed 3 bases, J shed 3 bases, and the junction held 14 bases outside the gene matches. CDR1 is SGHRS and CDR2 is YFSETQ in the germline V gene. The data derive from a study of blood T cell repertoires in COVID-19. Enrollees, about 18 to 95 years old, lived in around 23 US areas. Cohorts were assigned according to the clinical history that participants reported. How the authors handled the data: For nucleated cells, counts were estimated from reference gene primer amplification. Some clones are missing from TCRdb's copy, which holds only in-frame ones; the method was immunoSEQ multiplex PCR. V, J and clone size derive from that table, while D and trimming were established from the DNA sequence. The sample lists approximately 200,000 clones, around nine tenths occurring once.

Sequencing used PBMCs or T cells enriched from blood (not recorded which). This clonotype originated in a man younger than 40 in a cohort exposed to, infected with or recovered from COVID-19 (not recorded which). The chain has TRBV5-1 and TRBJ2-7; the match to TRBD1 covers 8 bases. CDR3 coding DNA: TGCGCCAGCAGCTATAATATTCCGGGACAGGTCCTCTACGAGCAGTACTTC. It translates to CASSYNIPGQVLYEQYF.